The 16 T cell receptor beta chains below all came from one sample that was sequenced in a study of shared clonotypes between healthy human individuals. Sequencing was performed with immunoSEQ multiplex PCR; in TCRdb, only in-frame clones are kept and a portion is missing. The data contain around 1.1 million clones, about 80% of them singletons. The sequenced material came from memory CD4+ T cells from PBMCs. The subset: CD45RA-negative fraction. Every receptor here comes from a man aged 18 to 30 in good health. Some clones in this sample may be carry-over from other donors' samples.

CDR3 sequence: CASSAQGGSNQPQHF. CDR3 in DNA: TGTGCCAGCAGTGCCCAGGGAGGAAGCAATCAGCCCCAGCATTTT. The chain couples TRBV2 to TRBJ1-5, with a tentative D call TRBD1 (5 bases). The CDR3 extends over 15 amino acids. V was trimmed by 4 bases and J by 1 base, leaving 11 bases between them. CDR1 is SNHLY and CDR2 is FYNNEI in the germline V gene. Filled out from reference TRBV2 and TRBJ1-5, the complete variable domain reads EPEVTQTPSHQVTQMGQEVILRCVPISNHLYFYWYRQILGQKVEFLVSFYNNEISEKSEIFDDQFSVERPDGSNFTLKIRSTKLEDSAMYFCASSAQGGSNQPQHFGDGTRLSIL.

The chain recombines TRBV28 with TRBJ2-2, with D possibly called TRBD1 or TRBD2 (6 bases each). CDR1 and CDR2 from the germline V gene are MDHEN and SYDVKM. This CDR3 contains 14 residues. Deletions cut 6 bases from V and 5 bases from J, with 13 bases between. The CDR3 DNA reads TGTGCCAGCAGCGGAGGGGGTGGGACCGGGGAGCTGTTTTTT. Amino acids: CASSGGGGTGELFF.

V usage is TRBV5-1 and J usage is TRBJ2-1; 11 bases agree with TRBD2. This CDR3 contains 16 residues. Germline CDR1 is SGHRS and CDR2 is YFSETQ. Trimming removed 0 bases from V and 6 bases from J; junction bases left unmatched: 5. The CDR3 region has the DNA TGCGCCAGCAGCTTGGGGGTAGCGGGAGGGGTCAATGAGCAGTTCTTC. Residues: CASSLGVAGGVNEQFF.

This chain uses TRBV19 with TRBJ2-2, with 8 bases identical to TRBD1. Trimming removed 9 bases from V and 0 bases from J; junction bases left unmatched: 3. CDR1 LNHDA and CDR2 SQIVND come from the germline V gene (reference sequence). The CDR3 has 14 residues. In DNA, the CDR3 is TGTGCCAGCGTGGACAGGGCGAACACCGGGGAGCTGTTTTTT. This encodes CASVDRANTGELFF.

V gene TRBV19 combines with J gene TRBJ1-5; D remains ambiguous. The CDR3 extends over 13 amino acids. V was shortened by 7 bases and J by 2 bases, with 9 bases between the two germline ends. The germline CDR1 and CDR2 sequences are LNHDA and SQIVND (reference sequence). The CDR3 coding sequence is TGTGCCAGTACGATACACCGCAATCAGCCCCAGCATTTT. Protein product: CASTIHRNQPQHF.

The chain employs TRBV6-6 and TRBJ2-1, with D maybe TRBD2 (6 bases). The germline gives CDR1 MNHNY, CDR2 SVGAGI (reference sequence). The ends were cut back, 2 bases at V and 6 bases at J, with 17 bases in the middle. The CDR3 extends over 16 amino acids. The CDR3 region is CASSYPRGTIRNEQFF. The DNA of the CDR3 is TGTGCCAGCAGTTACCCCCGGGGGACGATTCGCAATGAGCAGTTCTTC.

V gene TRBV28 combines with J gene TRBJ1-4, with 9 nucleotides matching TRBD1. There are 14 residues in the CDR3. The ends lost 7 bases at V and 8 bases at J; junction bases unmatched: 8. Per germline, CDR1 MDHEN and CDR2 SYDVKM. Written as DNA, the CDR3 is TGTGCCAGCATCCCAACAGGGGGCTGGGAAAAACTGTTTTTT. Amino acid sequence: CASIPTGGWEKLFF.

This chain links TRBV20-1 with TRBJ2-1; no definite D call. The ends were cut back, 3 bases at V and 12 bases at J, with 9 bases in the middle. This CDR3 is 10 amino acids long. The germline CDR1 and CDR2 sequences are DFQATT and SNEGSKA (reference sequence). The CDR3 sequence: CSARTAAQFF. CDR3 DNA sequence: TGCAGTGCTAGGACCGCAGCGCAGTTCTTC.

The CDR3 reads CASSPVRLALYNEQFF. CDR3 in DNA: TGTGCCAGCAGCCCGGTCCGTCTAGCGTTATACAATGAGCAGTTCTTC. The rearrangement joins TRBV7-9 to TRBJ2-1; TRBD2 is a possible D gene (6 bases). This CDR3 region has 16 residues. V was shortened by 5 bases and J by 4 bases, with 18 bases between the two germline ends. The germline V gene encodes CDR1 SEHNR and CDR2 FQNEAQ (reference sequence). Combining the CDR3 with reference TRBV7-9 and TRBJ2-1 gives the whole variable domain DTGVSQNPRHKITKRGQNVTFRCDPISEHNRLYWYRQTLGQGPEFLTYFQNEAQLEKSRLLSDRFSAERPKGSFSTLEIQRTEQGDSAMYLCASSPVRLALYNEQFFGPGTRLTVL.

The rearrangement links TRBV27 to TRBJ1-3; no firm D call. CDR3 size: 13 residues. Trimming shortened V by 5 bases and J by 2 bases, and 7 bases separated the two germline ends. Germline V gene sequence: CDR1 MNHEY, CDR2 SMNVEV (reference sequence). CDR3 sequence (DNA): TGTGCCAGCAGTCAATGGGCTGGAAACACCATATATTTT. The encoded protein is CASSQWAGNTIYF.

The chain is built from TRBV4-1 and TRBJ2-2, with TRBD2 identical over 8 bases. This CDR3 has 18 residues. J gave up 4 bases and V 4 bases, and 14 bases lay outside the gene matches. Germline V CDR1 and CDR2: MGHRA, YSYEKL. CDR3 coding DNA: TGCGCCAGCAGCCCATCTTGGCTAGCGGGTTTGGCCACCGGGGAGCTGTTTTTT. Amino acid sequence: CASSPSWLAGLATGELFF.

This chain joins TRBV30 and TRBJ2-2; unclear D gene. The germline V gene encodes CDR1 GTSNPN and CDR2 SVGIG (reference sequence). The V and J ends lost 3 bases and 7 bases respectively, with 9 bases between them. CDR3 length: 12 residues. CDR3: CAWRPYYGELFF. CDR3 nucleotides: TGTGCCTGGAGGCCTTATTACGGGGAGCTGTTTTTT.

The chain is built from TRBV18 and TRBJ2-7, with D tentatively TRBD1 or TRBD2 (5 bases each). The ends were cut back, 1 base at V and 7 bases at J, with 17 bases in the middle. The CDR3 is 15 residues long. Per the germline V gene, CDR1 is KGHSH and CDR2 is LQKENI. This CDR3 reads CASSPRSGPSYEQYF. CDR3 DNA sequence: TGTGCCAGCTCACCACGTTCGGGACCGTCTTATGAGCAGTACTTC. The full variable domain, with the rest looked up from reference TRBV18 and TRBJ2-7, is NAGVMQNPRHLVRRRGQEARLRCSPMKGHSHVYWYRQLPEEGLKFMVYLQKENIIDESGMPKERFSAEFPKEGPSILRIQQVVRGDSAAYFCASSPRSGPSYEQYFGPGTRLTVT.

This chain uses TRBV19 with TRBJ2-3; D is perhaps TRBD2 (6 bases). Deletions cut 4 bases from V and 6 bases from J, with 20 bases between. There are 16 residues in the CDR3. Germline V gene lookup returns CDR1 LNHDA and CDR2 SQIVND (reference sequence). In DNA form, the CDR3 reads TGTGCCAGTAGTACAAAACCGGGAAGGGGAGGTGATACGCAGTATTTT. Protein: CASSTKPGRGGDTQYF.

Turning to this clone: A read error is the likely source, as a far larger clone sits one nucleotide away. Different DNA sequences within this sample yield the same CDR3. The genes are TRBV9 and TRBJ1-5; D not resolved. Trimming took 0 bases from V and 0 from J, leaving 7 bases between them. The CDR3 runs to 15 residues. Germline V CDR1 and CDR2: SGDLS, YYNGEE. Here the CDR3 reads CASSVEGNSNQPQHF. DNA for the CDR3: TGTGCCAGCAGCGTAGAGGGAAATAGCAATCAGCCCCAGCATTTT.

This clone was observed a few times. The chain links TRBV10-1 to TRBJ2-2; 14 positions agree with TRBD2. This CDR3 region has 16 residues. Germline loops: CDR1 WNHNN, CDR2 SYGVQD (reference sequence). V shed 8 bases and J 5 bases; nucleotides not matched to a gene: 7. The CDR3 reads CASVGLAGEGTGELFF. The CDR3 DNA follows: TGCGCCAGCGTGGGACTAGCGGGAGAGGGGACCGGGGAGCTGTTTTTT.